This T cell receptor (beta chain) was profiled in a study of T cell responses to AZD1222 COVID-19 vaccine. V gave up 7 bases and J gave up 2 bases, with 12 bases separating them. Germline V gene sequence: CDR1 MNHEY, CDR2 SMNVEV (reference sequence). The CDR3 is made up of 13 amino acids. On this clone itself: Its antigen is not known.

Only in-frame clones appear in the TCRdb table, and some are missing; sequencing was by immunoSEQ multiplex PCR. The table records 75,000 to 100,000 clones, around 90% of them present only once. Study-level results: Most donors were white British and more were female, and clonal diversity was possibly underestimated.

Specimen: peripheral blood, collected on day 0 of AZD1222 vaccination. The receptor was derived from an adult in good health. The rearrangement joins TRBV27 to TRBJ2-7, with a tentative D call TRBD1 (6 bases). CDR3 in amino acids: CASKPGTTYEQYF. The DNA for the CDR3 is TGTGCCAGCAAACCCGGGACAACCTACGAGCAGTACTTC.